These 10 T cell receptor beta chains came from one sample sequenced in a study of CD8+CD57+ T cells in acquired aplastic anemia. Patients selected for sequencing had displayed CD8+CD57+ cell expansion by flow cytometry. According to the study, genomic DNA was the template for TCR beta VDJ and CDR3 profiling. TCRdb independently ran MiXCR on the reads; one entry per CDR3 protein. The data show a few hundred thousand distinct CDR3 sequences, approximately 80% seen once. Sample: sorted CD4+, CD8+, or CD8+CD57+ T cells (not recorded which) from PBMCs. The origin of the receptors is a human donor with aplastic anemia.

This chain joins TRBV2 and TRBJ2-1; D is undetermined. Trimming removed 3 bases from V and 13 bases from J, with 16 bases in between. The CDR3 covers 13 residues. CDR1 SNHLY and CDR2 FYNNEI come from the germline V gene. The CDR3 DNA reads TGTGCCAGCAGTGATACTGGGATACATGGCCAGTTCTTC. Amino acid sequence: CASSDTGIHGQFF.

The chain uses TRBV11-3 and TRBJ2-3; no definite D call. Between the trimmed V and J ends, which lost 1 base and 1 base, there was a span of 9 bases. The CDR3 totals 15 residues. CDR1 and CDR2 (germline): SGHNT, YENEEA. CDR3 sequence: CASSLGGNCTDTQYF. The CDR3 coding sequence is TGTGCCAGCAGCTTAGGGGGAAACTGCACAGATACGCAGTATTTT. The full variable domain, in which reference TRBV11-3 and TRBJ2-3 provide the parts outside the CDR3, is EAGVVQSPRYKIIEKKQPVAFWCNPISGHNTLYWYLQNLGQGPELLIRYENEEAVDDSQLPKDRFSAERLKGVDSTLKIQPAELGDSAVYLCASSLGGNCTDTQYFGPGTRLTVL.

Of note for this clonotype: Here the CDR3 omits its conserved ending phenylalanine or tryptophan, so a read error is the likely source. This chain connects TRBV7-8 to TRBJ1-6; 7 bases fit TRBD1. The CDR3 is 16 amino acids. Germline V CDR1 and CDR2: SGHVS, FQNEAQ. The V gene end was trimmed by 3 bases and the J gene end by 14 bases; junction bases not matched to a gene: 16. In nucleotides, the CDR3 is TGTGCCAGCAGCTTTCATCCAGACGGGACAGATCTTTCCCTCCACTCT. Protein: CASSFHPDGTDLSLHS.

The rearrangement uses TRBV7-9 and TRBJ2-7; tentative D call: TRBD1 (6 bases). V lost 2 bases, J lost 1 base, and 21 bases lay in between. This CDR3 spans 18 amino acids. The germline CDR1 and CDR2 sequences are SEHNR and FQNEAQ (reference sequence). Here the CDR3 DNA reads TGTGCCAGCAGCTTACATCCAGGGGAGCTGGCTCTTTCCTACGAGCAGTACGTC. Protein: CASSLHPGELALSYEQYV.

As to this clonotype: Here the CDR3 omits its conserved ending phenylalanine or tryptophan, so a read error is the likely source. The DNA is left out, because the CDR3 cannot be placed on it with certainty; the CDR3 is given as TCRdb lists it. The J gene is TRBJ2-7, the V gene TRBV24-1; TRBD1 is the table's D call, not checked against the DNA. The germline gives CDR1 KGHDR, CDR2 SFDVKD. The CDR3 spans 14 residues, counting both ends. CDR3 loop: CATSTPTGSYEKYN.

The J gene is TRBJ2-3, the V gene TRBV19; 8 bases map to TRBD1. V trimming: 6 bases; J trimming: 6 bases; junction bases outside the gene matches: 5. This CDR3 contains 13 residues. The germline CDR1 and CDR2 sequences are LNHDA and SQIVND (reference sequence). CDR3: CASRETGEDTQYF. The CDR3 bases are TGTGCCAGTAGGGAGACAGGGGAGGATACGCAGTATTTT.

As regards this clonotype: One end of the junction does not line up with germline, which may come from a read error. The chain uses TRBV2 and TRBJ2-5; D call uncertain. This CDR3 is 14 amino acids long. CDR1 is SNHLY, CDR2 FYNNEI, per germline. The CDR3 protein is CASSVRASYYNSPF. CDR3 nucleotide sequence: TGTGCCAGCAGTGTTAGGGCCAGCTACTATAATTCACCCTTC.

Comment on this clonotype: The junction departs from germline at one end; a sequencing error may be responsible. The V gene is TRBV11-3, the J gene TRBJ2-7; no clear D. Germline V gene data show CDR1 as SGHNT and CDR2 as YENEEA. The CDR3 consists of 13 residues. CDR3 nucleotide sequence: TGTGCCAGCAGCTTAGATCTGACATACGGGCAGTACTTC. Its translation: CASSLDLTYGQYF.

The chain employs TRBV6-1 and TRBJ1-1; maybe TRBD1 (6 bases). This CDR3 region has 13 residues. Germline CDR1 reads MNHNS; CDR2 reads SASEGT. V was clipped by 6 bases and J by 4 bases, with 12 bases between them. CDR3 bases: TGTGCCAGCAGCCGATCAGGGGTCACTGAAGCTTTCTTT. Translating gives CASSRSGVTEAFF.

The sample holds many counts of this clonotype. This chain uses TRBV7-3 with TRBJ2-5; D possibly corresponds to TRBD2 (5 bases). Germline loops: CDR1 SGHTA, CDR2 FQGTGA. V was shortened by 5 bases and J by 2 bases, with 12 bases between the two germline ends. CDR3 length equals 14 residues. CDR3 sequence (DNA): TGTGCCAGCAGCAGAGGCGGCGGGCAAGAGACCCAGTACTTC. Amino acid sequence: CASSRGGGQETQYF. Filled out from reference TRBV7-3 and TRBJ2-5, the complete variable domain reads GAGVSQTPSNKVTEKGKYVELRCDPISGHTALYWYRQSLGQGPEFLIYFQGTGAADDSGLPNDRFFAVRPEGSVSTLKIQRTERGDSAVYLCASSRGGGQETQYFGPGTRLLVL.